These 21 T cell receptor beta chains were all obtained from the same sample, sequenced in a study of Graves' ophthalmopathy and Graves' hyperthyroidism. For repertoire sequencing, the TCR beta CDR3 regions were amplified from RNA transcripts. After a first-round RT-PCR with HTBI primers, a second-round multiplex PCR was run. TCRdb reprocessed the multiplex PCR reads via MiXCR and lists one record per CDR3 protein. The data show some 1.1 million distinct CDR3 sequences, about 36% seen once. The specimen was peripheral blood or thyroid tissue (not recorded which). The receptors derive from an adult man with Graves' hyperthyroidism.

The table lists this clonotype with many counts. This sequence joins TRBV7-2 and TRBJ1-5, with a possible D match to TRBD1 (6 bases). From germline, CDR1 is SGHTA and CDR2 FQGNSA. The CDR3 covers 16 residues. Trimming cost V 1 base and J 3 bases, with 13 bases left between them. Here the CDR3 reads CASSLGDGGLNQPQHF. The CDR3 nucleotides are TGTGCCAGCAGCTTAGGGGATGGGGGGCTCAATCAGCCCCAGCATTTT.

The chain employs TRBV6-5 and TRBJ1-4; D is perhaps TRBD1 (5 bases). Trimming left V 2 bases short and J 8 bases short, with 15 bases between. Germline CDR1 MNHEY, CDR2 SVGAGI. This CDR3 has 15 amino acids. The CDR3 DNA sequence: TGTGCCAGCAGTTACGGAAGGCAGGGTTTAGAAAAACTGTTTTTT. Its translation: CASSYGRQGLEKLFF.

This chain connects TRBV10-1 to TRBJ2-7; TRBD1 or TRBD2 may be the D gene (5 bases each). Germline lookup yields CDR1 WNHNN and CDR2 SYGVQD (reference sequence). Trimming pared 3 bases from V and 6 bases from J, leaving 27 bases between. This CDR3 has 18 amino acids. This chain's CDR3 is CASSDDTPRERQSREQYF. DNA for the CDR3: TGCGCCAGCAGTGATGATACACCCAGGGAGCGACAGTCACGCGAGCAGTACTTC.

For this clonotype: A much bigger clone sits one base away, suggesting this may be a read error. This rearrangement joins TRBV5-1 to TRBJ1-1; D is undetermined. This CDR3 comprises 14 residues. CDR1 SGHRS and CDR2 YFSETQ come from the germline V gene. Trimming left V 3 bases short and J 2 bases short, with 11 bases between. In nucleotides, the CDR3 is TGCGCCAGCAGCTCCTTACGGTTTAACACTGAAGCTTTCTTT. Residues: CASSSLRFNTEAFF.

This clonotype was observed many times. This chain links TRBV6-5 with TRBJ2-5, with 7 bases that match TRBD1. V lost 4 bases to trimming and J lost 5 bases; unmatched junction nucleotides: 7. This CDR3 is built from 14 residues. Looked up from germline, CDR1 is MNHEY and CDR2 is SVGAGI. The CDR3 here is CASSFDRAGETQYF. The CDR3 DNA is TGTGCCAGCAGTTTCGACAGGGCGGGTGAGACCCAGTACTTC.

Concerning this clonotype: Sequence at one end of the junction differs from germline and may be a read error. This chain links TRBV27 with TRBJ1-1; D is undetermined. CDR1 and CDR2 (germline): MNHEY, SMNVEV (reference sequence). CDR3 length: 13 amino acids. DNA of the CDR3: TGTGCCAGCAGTTGGAGCCCGAACACTGAAGCTCTCTTT. It yields the protein CASSWSPNTEALF.

V usage is TRBV20-1 and J usage is TRBJ2-5; perhaps TRBD2 as D (5 bases). Trimming left V 0 bases short and J 5 bases short, with 13 bases between. The germline CDR1 and CDR2 sequences are DFQATT and SNEGSKA (reference sequence). CDR3 length: 14 amino acids. CDR3 sequence: CSARERVNTETQYF. CDR3 bases: TGCAGTGCTAGAGAGCGGGTCAACACTGAGACCCAGTACTTC.

This clonotype was seen repeatedly, ten times or more. The V call is TRBV29-1, the J call TRBJ1-1; a possible D gene is TRBD1 (6 bases). CDR3 length equals 13 residues. Germline loops: CDR1 SQVTM, CDR2 ANQGSEA. The V end lost 5 bases, the J end lost 8 bases, and 18 bases lay between the germline ends. CDR3 in amino acids: CSVTTGRVTEAFF. CDR3 in DNA: TGCAGCGTTACTACAGGGAGGGTCACCGAAGCTTTCTTT.

The V gene is TRBV10-3, the J gene TRBJ1-5, with 8 positions matching TRBD1. Germline loops: CDR1 ENHRY, CDR2 SYGVKD. J lost 11 bases, V lost 5 bases, and 17 bases had no gene match. The CDR3 sequence is 16 residues long. The CDR3 here is CAISQRTGLGQETQHF. CDR3 in DNA: TGTGCCATCAGTCAAAGGACAGGGTTAGGCCAAGAGACCCAGCATTTT.

This clonotype was observed at least ten times. The CDR3 spells CASSVSQGSEGYTF. The CDR3 DNA reads as TGTGCCAGCAGCGTATCTCAGGGGAGTGAAGGCTACACCTTC. This chain uses TRBV9 with TRBJ1-2, with D perhaps TRBD1 (6 bases). Germline lookup yields CDR1 SGDLS and CDR2 YYNGEE. CDR3 length: 14 residues. Trimming left V 1 base short and J 8 bases short, with 15 bases between.

This clonotype was counted ten times or more. CDR3 in amino acids: CASSRSGGTNEKLFF. DNA of the CDR3: TGTGCCAGTAGTAGGTCGGGTGGGACTAATGAAAAACTGTTTTTT. The rearrangement links TRBV19 to TRBJ1-4, with D unresolved. Trimming pared 4 bases from V and 2 bases from J, leaving 11 bases between. CDR1 LNHDA and CDR2 SQIVND come from the germline V gene (reference sequence). CDR3 length: 15 residues.

This clonotype has a count of ten or more. The V gene is TRBV6-6, the J gene TRBJ2-7; D unresolved. V was clipped by 5 bases and J by 3 bases, with 2 bases between them. This CDR3 is 10 amino acids long. The V gene's germline CDR1 is MNHNY and CDR2 SVGAGI (reference sequence). DNA of the CDR3: TGTGCCAGCAGTGACTACGAGCAGTACTTC. This sequence encodes CASSDYEQYF.

To note about this clonotype: A much larger clonotype is one base distant, so this may be a read error. The V gene is TRBV7-2, the J gene TRBJ1-1; perhaps TRBD1 as D (5 bases). The germline gives CDR1 SGHTA, CDR2 FQGNSA. The CDR3 is 14 residues long. CDR3 amino acids: CASSLVVKTNGASF. Written as DNA, the CDR3 is TGTGCCAGCAGCTTAGTGGTCAAGACGAACGGGGCTTCCTTT.

This clonotype was counted a few times. The J gene is TRBJ2-1, the V gene TRBV15; the D gene is possibly TRBD2 (7 bases). V lost 1 base, J lost 16 bases, and 20 bases lay in between. CDR3 length: 14 residues. CDR1 is LNHNV, CDR2 YYDKDF, per germline (reference sequence). The CDR3 DNA reads as TGTGCCACCAGCAGAGGGAAGGGGGGGACTACCTCCTTCTTC. Translating gives CATSRGKGGTTSFF. The variable domain in full, completed from reference TRBV15 and TRBJ2-1, reads DAMVIQNPRYQVTQFGKPVTLSCSQTLNHNVMYWYQQKSSQAPKLLFHYYDKDFNNEADTPDNFQSRRPNTSFCFLDIRSPGLGDTAMYLCATSRGKGGTTSFFGPGTRLTVL.

This chain connects TRBV12-3 or TRBV12-4 to TRBJ2-5; D is unclear. The V end was cut by 7 bases, the J end by 1 base, with 16 bases between. This CDR3 region has 15 residues. DNA of the CDR3: TGTGCCAGCACTCCCCTCTCCACCCCCCAAGAGACCCAGTACTTC. Translation gives CASTPLSTPQETQYF.

This clonotype was detected a few times. Compared with germline, one end of the junction differs, possibly owing to a read error. This sequence joins TRBV28 and TRBJ1-5, with a weak D call TRBD1 (6 bases). This CDR3 is built from 14 residues. Germline V CDR1 and CDR2: MDHEN, SYDVKM. CDR3 in DNA: TGTGCCAGCAGTGGAATCGGGGGCAACCAGCCCCAGCATTTT. It specifies CASSGIGGNQPQHF.

This clonotype occurred a few times. The V call is TRBV20-1, the J call TRBJ1-4; TRBD1 aligns across 9 bases. J lost 6 bases, V lost 8 bases, and 13 bases had no gene match. Germline CDR1 DFQATT, CDR2 SNEGSKA (reference sequence). This CDR3 comprises 15 residues. CDR3 sequence: CSPGTGILPYEKLFF. The CDR3 nucleotides are TGCAGTCCCGGGACAGGGATTTTGCCATATGAAAAACTGTTTTTT.

This chain joins TRBV19 and TRBJ2-5; D perhaps matches TRBD1 (7 bases). Trimming removed 5 bases at V and 1 base at J, with 17 bases between. This CDR3 contains 16 residues. Germline V gene sequence: CDR1 LNHDA, CDR2 SQIVND (reference sequence). The CDR3 reads CASSENRGGLQETQYF. The DNA of the CDR3 is TGTGCCAGTAGTGAGAACAGGGGAGGACTCCAAGAGACCCAGTACTTC.

The sample holds a few counts of this clonotype. The chain has TRBV9 and TRBJ1-1; 10 nucleotides align to TRBD1. In germline, CDR1 is SGDLS, CDR2 YYNGEE. The CDR3 runs 15 residues. The V segment lost 7 bases and the J segment 1 base; nucleotides outside the gene matches: 7. The CDR3 region has the DNA TGTGCCAGCTCACAAGGGACAGGGGCGAACACTGAAGCTTTCTTT. It codes for CASSQGTGANTEAFF. The full variable domain, completed using reference TRBV9 and TRBJ1-1, is DSGVTQTPKHLITATGQRVTLRCSPRSGDLSVYWYQQSLDQGLQFLIQYYNGEERAKGNILERFSAQQFPDLHSELNLSSLELGDSALYFCASSQGTGANTEAFFGQGTRLTVV.

This clonotype showed up just a few times. V and J are TRBV25-1 and TRBJ1-1; D possibly corresponds to TRBD1 (5 bases). With 4 bases removed from V and 6 bases from J, the gap between germline ends came to 24 bases. Germline CDR1 and CDR2: MGHDK and SYGVNS. This CDR3 comprises 17 residues. The CDR3 region has the DNA TGTGCCAGCAGTGCTAGAGGGCCGGGGCAGGCTGGTCCTGAAGCTTTCTTT. This codes for CASSARGPGQAGPEAFF.

The gene calls are TRBV5-1 and TRBJ2-7; 10 bases fit TRBD2. This CDR3 contains 15 residues. CDR1 is SGHRS and CDR2 is YFSETQ in the germline V gene. Trimming took 2 bases from V and 3 from J; bases not matched to a gene: 5. DNA for the CDR3: TGCGCCAGCAGCTTTACTAGCGGGGACCTCTACGAGCAGTACTTC. It specifies CASSFTSGDLYEQYF.